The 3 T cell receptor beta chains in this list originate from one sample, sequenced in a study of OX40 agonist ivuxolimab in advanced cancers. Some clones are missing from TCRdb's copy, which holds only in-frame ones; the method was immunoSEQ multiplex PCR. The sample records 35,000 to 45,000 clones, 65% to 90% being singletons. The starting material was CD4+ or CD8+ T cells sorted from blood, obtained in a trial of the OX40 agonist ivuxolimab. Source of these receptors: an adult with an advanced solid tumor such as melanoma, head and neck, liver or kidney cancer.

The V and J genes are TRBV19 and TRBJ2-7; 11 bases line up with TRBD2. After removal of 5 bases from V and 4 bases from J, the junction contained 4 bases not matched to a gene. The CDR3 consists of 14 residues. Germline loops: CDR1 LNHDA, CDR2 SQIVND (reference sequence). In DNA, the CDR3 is TGTGCCAGTAGTTTTAGCGGGAGGGGATACGAGCAGTACTTC. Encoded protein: CASSFSGRGYEQYF.

The CDR3 region has the DNA TGTGCCAGCAGCGTGTGGGACGGAGATGGCAATGAGCAGTTCTTC. Residues: CASSVWDGDGNEQFF. This chain uses TRBV9 with TRBJ2-1; D assignment may be TRBD1 or TRBD2 (5 bases each). CDR1 is SGDLS, CDR2 YYNGEE, per germline. This CDR3 is built from 15 residues. V was trimmed by 2 bases and J by 6 bases, leaving 15 bases between them.

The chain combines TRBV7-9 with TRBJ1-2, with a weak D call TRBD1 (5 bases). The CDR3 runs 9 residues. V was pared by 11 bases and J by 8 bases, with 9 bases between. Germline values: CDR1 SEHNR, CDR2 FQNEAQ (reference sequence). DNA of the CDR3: TGTGCCGGGACGGACGGCTACACCTTC. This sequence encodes CAGTDGYTF.